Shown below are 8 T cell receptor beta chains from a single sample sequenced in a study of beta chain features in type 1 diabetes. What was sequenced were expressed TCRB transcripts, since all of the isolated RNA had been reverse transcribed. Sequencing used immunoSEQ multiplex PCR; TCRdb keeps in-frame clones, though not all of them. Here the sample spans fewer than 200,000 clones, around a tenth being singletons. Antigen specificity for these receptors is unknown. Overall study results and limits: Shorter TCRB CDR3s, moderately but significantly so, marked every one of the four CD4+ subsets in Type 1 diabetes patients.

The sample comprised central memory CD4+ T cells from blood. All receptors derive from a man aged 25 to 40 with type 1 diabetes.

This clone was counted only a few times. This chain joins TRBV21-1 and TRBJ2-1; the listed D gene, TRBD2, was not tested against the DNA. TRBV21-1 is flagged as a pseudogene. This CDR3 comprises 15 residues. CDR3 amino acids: CASPRPAGSINEQFF. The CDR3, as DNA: TGTGCCAGCCCGCGGCCTGCGGGTTCTATCAATGAGCAGTTCTTC.

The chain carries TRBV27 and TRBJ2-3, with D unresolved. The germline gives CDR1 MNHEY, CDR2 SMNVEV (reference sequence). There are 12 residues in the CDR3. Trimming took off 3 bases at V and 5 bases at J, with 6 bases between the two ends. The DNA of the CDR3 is TGTGCCAGCAGTTTTTCGGGAGATACGCAGTATTTT. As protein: CASSFSGDTQYF.

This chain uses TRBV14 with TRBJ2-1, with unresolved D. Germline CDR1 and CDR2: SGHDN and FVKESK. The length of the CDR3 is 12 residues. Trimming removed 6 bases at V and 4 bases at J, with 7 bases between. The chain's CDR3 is CASSFQYNEQFF. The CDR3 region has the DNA TGTGCCAGCAGTTTCCAGTACAATGAGCAGTTCTTC.

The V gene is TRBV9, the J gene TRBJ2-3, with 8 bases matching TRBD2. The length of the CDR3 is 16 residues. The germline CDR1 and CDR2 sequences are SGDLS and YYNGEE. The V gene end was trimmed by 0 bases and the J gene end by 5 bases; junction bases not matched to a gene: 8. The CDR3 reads CASSVVGAGGGDTQYF. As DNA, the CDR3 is TGTGCCAGCAGCGTAGTAGGGGCGGGAGGCGGAGATACGCAGTATTTT.

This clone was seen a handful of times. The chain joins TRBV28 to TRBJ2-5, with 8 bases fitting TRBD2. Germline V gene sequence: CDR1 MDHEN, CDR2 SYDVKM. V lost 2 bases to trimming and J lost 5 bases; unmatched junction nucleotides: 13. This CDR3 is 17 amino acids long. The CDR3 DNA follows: TGTGCCAGCAGTTTAAAAGCATCGGGAGGGGTTCGGGAGACCCAGTACTTC. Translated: CASSLKASGGVRETQYF.

The CDR3 loop is CASSYKGQTTYEQYF. For the CDR3, the DNA is TGTGCCAGCAGCTATAAGGGACAGACAACCTACGAGCAGTACTTC. The gene calls are TRBV6-5 and TRBJ2-7; TRBD1 matches 7 bases. Germline V gives CDR1 MNHEY, CDR2 SVGAGI. This CDR3 comprises 15 residues. The junction had 10 bases not matched to a gene; V was cut back by 6 bases and J by 2 bases.

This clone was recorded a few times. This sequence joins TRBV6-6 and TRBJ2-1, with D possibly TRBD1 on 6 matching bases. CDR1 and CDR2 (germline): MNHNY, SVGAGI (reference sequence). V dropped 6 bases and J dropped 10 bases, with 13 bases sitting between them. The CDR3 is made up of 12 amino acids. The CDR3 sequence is CASRPQGNEQFF. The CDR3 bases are TGTGCCAGCAGACCCCAGGGGAACGAGCAGTTCTTC.

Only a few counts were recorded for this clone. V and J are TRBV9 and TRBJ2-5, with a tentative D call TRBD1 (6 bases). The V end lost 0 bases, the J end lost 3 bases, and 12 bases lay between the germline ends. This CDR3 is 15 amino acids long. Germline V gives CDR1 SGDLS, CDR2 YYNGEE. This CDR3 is CASSVAGGLEETQYF. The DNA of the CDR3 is TGTGCCAGCAGCGTAGCTGGGGGCCTTGAAGAGACCCAGTACTTC.